Listed below are T cell receptor beta chains from one sample, sequenced in a study of T cells after yellow fever vaccination. TCRdb re-called the 5' RACE reads through MiXCR, storing one row per CDR3 protein. The table lists approximately 610,000 distinct CDR3 sequences, roughly 17% of them singletons. The starting material was PBMCs, obtained about 5 days after the first yellow fever vaccination. The receptors were sampled from a man aged 18 to 30 who received the YFV17D yellow fever vaccine. Both conserved end residues are part of each CDR3. The order of the fields is CDR3 length, V gene, clone size, J gene, D gene, CDR3 DNA, CDR3 protein. D genes are given only for firm matches. Size values are once, few and many counts, or a class for expanded clones, and some rows have none.

13,TRBV11-2,many,TRBJ1-6,TRBD1,TGTGCCAGCGGGACAGGGGTTGCCTCACCCCTCCACTTT,CASGTGVASPLHF
14,TRBV6-1,few,TRBJ2-2,-,TGTGCCAGCACCCCCAGGGGGGAAATCGGGGAGCTGTTTTTT,CASTPRGEIGELFF
14,TRBV5-1,few,TRBJ1-1,-,TGCGCCAGCAGCTTCCGGCGAGCGAACACTGAAGCTTTCTTT,CASSFRRANTEAFF
15,TRBV20-1,-,TRBJ2-2,-,TGCAGTGCTAGAGATACCAGGGTAGGGGCCGGGGAGCTGTTTTTT,CSARDTRVGAGELFF
15,TRBV5-6,-,TRBJ2-2,TRBD1,TGTGCCAGCAGCCAATGGGACAGACATACCGGGGAGCTGTTTTTT,CASSQWDRHTGELFF
14,TRBV10-3,many,TRBJ2-2,-,TGTGCCATCAGTGAGAGGGGGAGTACCGGGGAGCTGTTTTTT,CAISERGSTGELFF
14,TRBV4-3,few,TRBJ1-2,TRBD1,TGCGCCAGCAGCCAAGCCTCAGGGGGTTATGGCTACACCTTC,CASSQASGGYGYTF
14,TRBV7-3,-,TRBJ2-7,TRBD2,TGTGCCAGCAGCCCTAGCGGCCCCCTTGGTGAGCAGTACTTC,CASSPSGPLGEQYF
14,TRBV5-1,few,TRBJ2-7,TRBD1,TGCGCCAGCAGCCCGACGACAGGGAACTACGAGCAGTACTTC,CASSPTTGNYEQYF
17,TRBV4-3,-,TRBJ2-5,TRBD2,TGCGCCAGCAGCCAAGAGACTAGCGGGTCCTTGGGGGAGACCCAGTACTTC,CASSQETSGSLGETQYF
13,TRBV20-1,-,TRBJ1-2,-,TGCAGTGCCGGACTCAACCCGTTCTATGGCTACACCTTC,CSAGLNPFYGYTF
14,TRBV10-2,few,TRBJ1-1,-,TGCGCCAGCAGTGGACGGGGCGCGTGGACTGAAGCTTTCTTT,CASSGRGAWTEAFF
13,TRBV12-3/TRBV12-4,-,TRBJ1-2,-,TGTGCCAGCAGTGTCGGACTAAACTATGGCTACACCTTC,CASSVGLNYGYTF
14,TRBV10-3,-,TRBJ2-1,-,TGTGCCATCAGTGAGTCGAAACCCGGGGGTGAGCAGTTCTTC,CAISESKPGGEQFF
13,TRBV6-2/TRBV6-3,-,TRBJ2-1,TRBD1,TGTGCCAGCAGTTACGTAGGGGGCCATGAGCAGTTCTTC,CASSYVGGHEQFF
14,TRBV11-3,-,TRBJ2-2,-,TGTGCCAGCAGCCGATCTACAGGGTCCGGGGAGCTGTTTTTT,CASSRSTGSGELFF
19,TRBV12-3/TRBV12-4,few,TRBJ2-1,TRBD2,TGTGCCAGCAGTAACTCCTGGGGCGGGGGAACCGCAGCCTACAATGAGCAGTTCTTC,CASSNSWGGGTAAYNEQFF
14,TRBV12-3/TRBV12-4,few,TRBJ1-3,-,TGTGCCAGCAGTTTTTACAGCTTTGGAAACACCATATATTTT,CASSFYSFGNTIYF
14,TRBV9,-,TRBJ2-7,-,TGTGCCAGCAGCCCAAACAGGGCTACCTACGAGCAGTACTTC,CASSPNRATYEQYF
15,TRBV7-9,few,TRBJ2-2,-,TGTGCCAGCAGCTTAGAGACAGGAGGGACCGGGGAGCTGTTTTTT,CASSLETGGTGELFF
16,TRBV28,-,TRBJ1-5,-,TGTGCCAGCAGTTCCGGGGCAGGGGTGGTCAATCAGCCCCAGCATTTT,CASSSGAGVVNQPQHF
14,TRBV29-1,-,TRBJ2-1,-,TGCAGCGTTGATTTTCGGGTCGCCCACAATGAGCAGTTCTTC,CSVDFRVAHNEQFF
12,TRBV12-3/TRBV12-4,few,TRBJ1-4,-,TGTGCCAGCAGTTTGGGTAATGAAAAACTGTTTTTT,CASSLGNEKLFF
12,TRBV7-9,many,TRBJ1-1,-,TGTGCCAGCAGCCCCAGAGGATCTGAAGCTTTCTTT,CASSPRGSEAFF
15,TRBV7-2,few,TRBJ2-7,-,TGTGCCAGCAGCCAATCAAGGGTACACACCTACGAGCAGTACTTC,CASSQSRVHTYEQYF
15,TRBV11-1,-,TRBJ2-2,-,TGTGCCAGCAGCTTATCGTCCCCGGGCACCGGGGAGCTGTTTTTT,CASSLSSPGTGELFF
14,TRBV20-1,-,TRBJ1-5,TRBD1,TGCAGTGCTATTACCGAACAGGGGGGGCAGCCCCAGCATTTT,CSAITEQGGQPQHF
13,TRBV11-1,few,TRBJ2-7,-,TGTTCTTCTGGAAGGGACACCTCCTACGAGCAGTACTTC,CSSGRDTSYEQYF
18,TRBV3-1,-,TRBJ1-2,-,TGTGCCAGCAGCCAAGATCGTAGCCAGGCTGGGATGCGGTATGGCTACACCTTC,CASSQDRSQAGMRYGYTF
13,TRBV28,few,TRBJ1-2,-,TGTGCCACCCCGAAGGACGGGTATCGGGGCTACACCTTC,CATPKDGYRGYTF
15,TRBV3-1,few,TRBJ2-3,-,TGTGCCAGCAGCCAGCAGGTCCAATCTTTAGATACGCAGTATTTT,CASSQQVQSLDTQYF
16,TRBV4-2,-,TRBJ1-5,-,TGTGCCAGCAGCCATAGTCGGGCAGGGCGCAATCAGCCCCAGCATTTT,CASSHSRAGRNQPQHF